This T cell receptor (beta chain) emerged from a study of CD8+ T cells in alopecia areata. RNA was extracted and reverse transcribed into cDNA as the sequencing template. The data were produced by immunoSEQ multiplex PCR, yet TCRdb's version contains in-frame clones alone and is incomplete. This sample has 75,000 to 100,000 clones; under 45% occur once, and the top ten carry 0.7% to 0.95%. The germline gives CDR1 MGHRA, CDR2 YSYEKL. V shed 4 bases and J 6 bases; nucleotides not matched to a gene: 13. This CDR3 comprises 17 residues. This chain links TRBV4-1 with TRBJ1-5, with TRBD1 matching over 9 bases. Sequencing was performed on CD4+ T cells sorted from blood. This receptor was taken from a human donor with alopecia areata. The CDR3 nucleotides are TGCGCCAGCAGCCCGACACCTTACAGGGGGCTCGGTCAGCCCCAGCATTTT. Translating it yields CASSPTPYRGLGQPQHF.